This T cell receptor beta chain was observed in a study of OX40 agonist ivuxolimab in advanced cancers. Some clones are missing from TCRdb's copy, which holds only in-frame ones; the method was immunoSEQ multiplex PCR. Altogether under 65,000 clones are present, more than 85% being singletons, with the ten largest covering roughly 12%. From germline, CDR1 is MRHNA and CDR2 SNTAGT. The CDR3 has 13 amino acids. V gave up 5 bases and J gave up 2 bases, with 9 bases separating them. On cycle 4 day 1 and cycle 7 day 1, as well as at baseline, blood was sampled. This rearrangement joins TRBV6-4 to TRBJ1-1; unclear D gene. The sequences come from CD4+ or CD8+ T cells sorted from blood, collected in a trial of the OX40 agonist ivuxolimab. The TCR sequence derives from an adult with an advanced solid tumor such as melanoma, head and neck, liver or kidney cancer. CDR3 loop: CASSYGRNTEAFF. The CDR3 nucleotides are TGTGCCAGCAGTTACGGCAGAAACACTGAAGCTTTCTTT.